This record covers a single T cell receptor (beta chain). The data belong to a study of OX40 agonist ivuxolimab in advanced cancers. Study in general: Enrolled patients in dose escalation had cancers that were hepatocellular carcinoma, melanoma, renal cell or head and neck cancer.

CDR1 is KGHSH, CDR2 LQKENI, per germline. V dropped 3 bases and J dropped 4; count of bases not matched to a gene: 5. CDR3 size: 15 residues. Generated by immunoSEQ multiplex PCR, the TCRdb table keeps only in-frame clones and is missing some. Here the sample spans roughly 40,000 clones, approximately 91% being singletons. Excluded were patients having autoimmune disease history or systemic immunosuppression. The gene calls are TRBV18 and TRBJ2-3; TRBD2 aligns across 9 bases. The source of this sequence is an adult with an advanced solid tumor such as melanoma, head and neck, liver or kidney cancer. The source material was CD4+ or CD8+ T cells sorted from blood, sampled in a trial of the OX40 agonist ivuxolimab. The CDR3 coding sequence is TGTGCCAGCTCACCCCCGGGACTAGCATCAGATACGCAGTATTTT. Its protein is CASSPPGLASDTQYF.